Below, 4 T cell receptor beta chains from the same sample are listed, as sequenced in a study of blood T cell dynamics during melanoma immunotherapy. Time point given: week 3, after first cycle of checkpoint inhibitor. TCRdb's table, derived via immunoSEQ multiplex PCR, lists solely in-frame clones and lacks some. Among 25,000 to 35,000 clones listed, roughly 84% were seen once. The sequencing used blood, collected from a patient treated with checkpoint blockade. The receptors here all came from a human donor with melanoma.

V usage is TRBV6-6 and J usage is TRBJ2-7; D may correspond to TRBD1 or TRBD2 (5 bases each). V gave up 6 bases and J gave up 2 bases, with 14 bases separating them. CDR3 length: 14 residues. Looked up from germline, CDR1 is MNHNY and CDR2 is SVGAGI (reference sequence). The DNA of the CDR3 is TGTGCCAGCAGACCTAGGGACGGCCCCTACGAGCAGTACTTC. It translates to CASRPRDGPYEQYF.

This clone occurred once. CDR3 region: CASSPRGLRETQYF. CDR3 nucleotide sequence: TGTGCCAGCAGCCCCCGGGGACTCCGCGAGACCCAGTACTTC. The rearrangement links TRBV7-8 to TRBJ2-5; TRBD2 is a possible D gene (6 bases). V shed 5 bases and J shed 5 bases, with 15 bases lying between them. CDR1 SGHVS and CDR2 FQNEAQ come from the germline V gene. The CDR3 contains 14 residues.

The chain uses TRBV11-2 and TRBJ2-3; D gene uncertain. Germline loops: CDR1 SGHAT, CDR2 FQNNGV. V was shortened by 1 base and J by 3 bases, with 8 bases between the two germline ends. The CDR3 has 14 residues. CDR3 residues: CASSLGSGTDTQYF. In nucleotides, the CDR3 is TGTGCCAGCAGCTTAGGTTCGGGTACAGATACGCAGTATTTT.

The CDR3 here is CASSPGTAGIYGYTF. CDR3 nucleotide sequence: TGCGCCAGCAGCCCCGGGACGGCTGGAATCTATGGCTACACCTTC. The V and J genes are TRBV5-1 and TRBJ1-2, with D possibly matching TRBD1 (5 bases). V was shortened by 4 bases and J by 4 bases, with 17 bases between the two germline ends. The CDR3 runs 15 residues. Germline assignment: CDR1 SGHRS and CDR2 YFSETQ. The full variable domain, completed using reference TRBV5-1 and TRBJ1-2, is KAGVTQTPRYLIKTRGQQVTLSCSPISGHRSVSWYQQTPGQGLQFLFEYFSETQRNKGNFPGRFSGRQFSNSRSEMNVSTLELGDSALYLCASSPGTAGIYGYTFGSGTRLTVV.